Reported below is one T cell receptor beta chain. The antigen it recognizes is unknown. No clone much larger than this one lies a single base away; base qualities are absent. This specimen belongs to a study of T cell responses to AZD1222 COVID-19 vaccine (dated by TCRdb to about 2021). About the investigation overall: TCR sequencing covered fewer than 250 trial participants: 207 given two doses of AZD1222 and around 26 given two doses of MenACWY control vaccine. Trial participants were enrolled by age into 18-55, 56-69 and 70-plus year subgroups, with around 150, 28 and 57 TCR-sequenced participants respectively.

In light of the paper, this sample's time point label describes: about 28 days (+/-7) after the second vaccine dose. The sample's treatment or condition label, decoded: meningococcal conjugate vaccine given as trial control. The vaccinee samples were drawn from two UK trials, COV001 and COV002, one of which was a single-blind randomized controlled phase 2/3 trial testing AZD1222 (ChAdOx1 nCoV-19) in healthy adults. Trial participant PBMC samples were collected at day 0 and day 28 after the second dose for TCRbeta chain sequencing. Cut back by 4 bases and 2 bases, the V and J ends lie 15 bases apart. In the germline V gene, CDR1 corresponds to SGHTS and CDR2 to YDEGEE. Measured from the cysteine to the phenylalanine, the CDR3 is 15 residues long. The kept DNA is CDR3 alone, 45 bases in frame from the first base. The CDR3 regions of human TCRbeta chains were subjected to immunosequencing. As for the authors' bioinformatics: Repertoire TCRs were matched against a reference library of SARS-CoV-2-specific TCRs generated with the MIRA antigen-specificity platform. Breadth was defined as the fraction of unique TCRs that were SARS-CoV-2-associated. Depth was defined as the fraction of total T cells that were SARS-CoV-2-associated. Each spike-specific TCR was assigned to its reactive spike region and to a CD4 or CD8 class using the MIRA data. Log10-transformed breadth and depth values were compared by one-way ANOVA with Sidak's multiple comparisons tests. The table comes from immuneACCESS by way of TCRdb, which keeps in-frame sequences with V and J called. Part of the clones is missing from these tables; in studies checked, under half for an unresolved V gene and the rest for unknown reasons. The D gene and trimming were derived from the DNA, and the V and J assignments and clone size from that table. The sample profile shows 160,000 or so clones; just under 90% of them were found once. The ten largest clones represent approximately 4% of the sample.

What the research found in general, with its limitations: Only a handful of AZD1222 recipients were SARS-CoV-2 seropositive at baseline, limiting conclusions about previously exposed vaccinees. The 56-69-year group was small, and its depth increase did not reach significance, likely because of low power. No day 14 peak-response samples were available, so repertoires were characterized only after the peak T cell response. Participants were mostly white British, with more females than males. The authors suggested clonal diversity may have been underestimated. Reportedly, almost half of the unique spike-specific TCRs recognized epitopes lying outside the regions that are mutated in the B.1.351 and B.1.1.7 variants. CD4 TCRs associated with the vaccine covered the entire spike protein, and the dominant responses were in regions 160-218 and 743-854. A significant rise in spike-specific TCR breadth and depth was observed after two AZD1222 doses relative to day 0 and relative to MenACWY recipients.

The sample was peripheral blood, taken 28 days after the second dose of the MenACWY control vaccine. This receptor was obtained from an adult who received the MenACWY meningococcal vaccine as a control. Recombination joined TRBV5-8 with TRBJ1-2; the D gene cannot be named for sure. The nucleotide sequence is given as TGTGCCAGCAGCGCTAGGGCCGGGGTCAACTATGGCTACACCTTC. Its protein product is CASSARAGVNYGYTF. The full variable domain, with segments outside the CDR3 supplied by the reference TRBV5-8 and TRBJ1-2 proteins, appears as EAGVTQSPTHLIKTRGQQATLRCSPISGHTSVYWYQQALGLGLQFLLWYDEGEERNRGNFPPRFSGRQFPNYSSELNVNALELEDSALYLCASSARAGVNYGYTFGSGTRLTVV.